Listed below are T cell receptor beta chains from one sample, sequenced in a study of cytomegalovirus exposure and HLA in healthy donors. TCRdb's copy holds only in-frame clones and misses some; the assay was immunoSEQ multiplex PCR. Seen here are approximately 130,000 clones, approximately 90% observed once, and the top ten hold approximately 4.7%. Sequencing was carried out using PBMCs. Receptors originate from a woman aged 25 to 45 in good health and CMV-seronegative. CDR3s include the opening cysteine and the closing phenylalanine or tryptophan. The D gene is left open where the match is weak. The size of a clone is reported for some rows only, either as once, few or many, or as a class for expanded clones.

J gene: TRBJ1-2
clone size: NA
V gene: TRBV25-1
D gene: NA
CDR3 protein: CASIVHRFYGYTF
CDR3 DNA: TGTGCCAGCATTGTCCACAGATTCTATGGCTACACCTTC

J gene: TRBJ1-5
clone size: NA
V gene: TRBV19
D gene: NA
CDR3 protein: CASSIPRYSNQPQHF
CDR3 DNA: TGTGCCAGTAGTATACCCAGATATAGCAATCAGCCCCAGCATTTT

J gene: TRBJ2-2
clone size: NA
V gene: TRBV7-2
D gene: TRBD2
CDR3 protein: CASSLSASGGLNTGELFF
CDR3 DNA: TGTGCCAGCAGCTTATCGGCTAGCGGGGGGCTGAACACCGGGGAGCTGTTTTTT

J gene: TRBJ2-3
clone size: NA
V gene: TRBV6-5
D gene: TRBD2
CDR3 protein: CASRRLAGSTDTQYF
CDR3 DNA: TGTGCCAGCAGACGACTAGCGGGGAGCACAGATACGCAGTATTTT

J gene: TRBJ2-7
clone size: NA
V gene: TRBV6-5
D gene: NA
CDR3 protein: CASSGDRDYEQYF
CDR3 DNA: TGTGCCAGCAGTGGTGACAGAGACTACGAGCAGTACTTC

J gene: TRBJ2-1
clone size: NA
V gene: TRBV19
D gene: TRBD2
CDR3 protein: CASSSQAASGRGSYNEQFF
CDR3 DNA: TGTGCCAGTAGTAGTCAGGCGGCTAGCGGGAGAGGGTCCTACAATGAGCAGTTCTTC

J gene: TRBJ1-1
clone size: NA
V gene: TRBV11-1
D gene: NA
CDR3 protein: CASSLLGGNTEAFF
CDR3 DNA: TGTGCCAGCAGCTTACTGGGAGGGAACACTGAAGCTTTCTTT

J gene: TRBJ2-5
clone size: NA
V gene: TRBV5-6
D gene: NA
CDR3 protein: CASSLDGVGTQYF
CDR3 DNA: TGTGCCAGCAGCTTGGACGGGGTGGGGACCCAGTACTTC

J gene: TRBJ1-6
clone size: NA
V gene: TRBV4-2
D gene: TRBD1
CDR3 protein: CASSLWTGGNPISSYNSPLHF
CDR3 DNA: TGTGCCAGCAGCCTGTGGACAGGGGGAAACCCTATTAGCTCCTATAATTCACCCCTCCACTTT

J gene: TRBJ1-1
clone size: NA
V gene: TRBV18
D gene: NA
CDR3 protein: CASSPIGQPTEAFF
CDR3 DNA: TGTGCCAGCTCACCGATTGGGCAGCCCACTGAAGCTTTCTTT

J gene: TRBJ1-1
clone size: NA
V gene: TRBV5-1
D gene: NA
CDR3 protein: CASSLAGRVSTEAFF
CDR3 DNA: TGCGCCAGCAGCTTGGCTGGGCGGGTTTCCACTGAAGCTTTCTTT

J gene: TRBJ2-5
clone size: NA
V gene: TRBV7-2
D gene: TRBD1
CDR3 protein: CASSPDRGRETQYF
CDR3 DNA: TGTGCCAGCAGCCCCGACAGGGGTCGGGAGACCCAGTACTTC

J gene: TRBJ1-1
clone size: once
V gene: TRBV6-1
D gene: NA
CDR3 protein: CASSEGSEALEAFF
CDR3 DNA: TGTGCCAGCAGTGAAGGGTCTGAGGCCCTTGAAGCTTTCTTT

J gene: TRBJ2-7
clone size: once
V gene: TRBV4-2
D gene: TRBD2
CDR3 protein: CASSPRTSGSRGTGEQYF
CDR3 DNA: TGTGCCAGCAGCCCCCGGACTAGCGGGAGCCGGGGGACGGGCGAGCAGTACTTC

J gene: TRBJ2-1
clone size: NA
V gene: TRBV9
D gene: NA
CDR3 protein: CASSPRIYNEQFF
CDR3 DNA: TGTGCCAGCAGCCCCAGGATTTACAATGAGCAGTTCTTC

J gene: TRBJ2-7
clone size: NA
V gene: TRBV5-1
D gene: NA
CDR3 protein: CASSLFWRWSYEQYF
CDR3 DNA: TGCGCCAGCAGCTTGTTTTGGCGGTGGTCCTACGAGCAGTACTTC

J gene: TRBJ2-5
clone size: NA
V gene: TRBV6-6
D gene: NA
CDR3 protein: CASREDRSQETQYF
CDR3 DNA: TGTGCCAGCAGAGAAGACAGAAGCCAAGAGACCCAGTACTTC

J gene: TRBJ2-4
clone size: NA
V gene: TRBV7-9
D gene: NA
CDR3 protein: CASSPPLSIAKNIQYF
CDR3 DNA: TGTGCCAGCAGCCCCCCCCTCAGTATAGCCAAAAACATTCAGTACTTC

J gene: TRBJ1-2
clone size: NA
V gene: TRBV5-6
D gene: NA
CDR3 protein: CASSLRYANYGYPF
CDR3 DNA: TGTGCCAGCAGCCTAAGATATGCTAACTATGGCTACCCCTTC

J gene: TRBJ2-2
clone size: NA
V gene: TRBV15
D gene: TRBD2
CDR3 protein: CATSRPGTSSIGGELFF
CDR3 DNA: TGTGCCACCAGCAGGCCAGGGACTAGTAGTATAGGCGGGGAGCTGTTTTTT

J gene: TRBJ2-5
clone size: NA
V gene: TRBV5-5
D gene: TRBD1
CDR3 protein: CASSSPPGGKETQYF
CDR3 DNA: TGTGCCAGCAGCTCCCCTCCAGGGGGCAAGGAGACCCAGTACTTC

J gene: TRBJ1-2
clone size: NA
V gene: TRBV9
D gene: TRBD1
CDR3 protein: CASSGGQGVIYGYTF
CDR3 DNA: TGTGCCAGCAGCGGTGGACAGGGGGTTATCTATGGCTACACCTTC

J gene: TRBJ2-7
clone size: once
V gene: TRBV7-8
D gene: TRBD2
CDR3 protein: CASSLEGLAGGPYEQYF
CDR3 DNA: TGTGCCAGCAGCTTAGAGGGGCTAGCGGGAGGGCCATACGAGCAGTACTTC

J gene: TRBJ1-5
clone size: NA
V gene: TRBV28
D gene: TRBD1
CDR3 protein: CASSFTPGQGKPQHF
CDR3 DNA: TGTGCCAGCAGTTTTACCCCGGGACAGGGAAAGCCCCAGCATTTT

J gene: TRBJ2-2
clone size: once
V gene: TRBV11-2
D gene: TRBD2
CDR3 protein: CASSSGDYYTGELFF
CDR3 DNA: TGTGCCAGCAGCAGCGGGGACTATTACACCGGGGAGCTGTTTTTT

J gene: TRBJ2-1
clone size: NA
V gene: TRBV4-2
D gene: NA
CDR3 protein: CASSQKPPRSSYNEQFF
CDR3 DNA: TGTGCCAGCAGCCAAAAACCACCAAGGAGCTCCTACAATGAGCAGTTCTTC

J gene: TRBJ2-7
clone size: NA
V gene: TRBV13
D gene: TRBD1
CDR3 protein: CASSPTGQGAHEQYF
CDR3 DNA: TGTGCCAGCAGCCCAACGGGACAGGGGGCCCACGAGCAGTACTTC

J gene: TRBJ1-2
clone size: once
V gene: TRBV4-2
D gene: TRBD1
CDR3 protein: CASSQILQGWGAGYTF
CDR3 DNA: TGTGCCAGCAGCCAGATCCTACAGGGGTGGGGTGCGGGCTACACCTTC

J gene: TRBJ1-1
clone size: NA
V gene: TRBV2
D gene: NA
CDR3 protein: CASNGEYYTEAFF
CDR3 DNA: TGTGCCAGCAACGGGGAATACTACACTGAAGCTTTCTTT

J gene: TRBJ2-7
clone size: once
V gene: TRBV7-2
D gene: NA
CDR3 protein: CASSLAVAGPYEQYF
CDR3 DNA: TGTGCCAGCAGCTTAGCGGTGGCGGGGCCCTACGAGCAGTACTTC

J gene: TRBJ2-2
clone size: few
V gene: TRBV5-1
D gene: NA
CDR3 protein: CASSLNTGELFF
CDR3 DNA: TGCGCCAGCAGCCTGAACACCGGGGAGCTGTTTTTT

J gene: TRBJ1-1
clone size: NA
V gene: TRBV19
D gene: NA
CDR3 protein: CASIGTSEAFF
CDR3 DNA: TGTGCCAGCATAGGGACTTCTGAAGCTTTCTTT

J gene: TRBJ2-3
clone size: NA
V gene: TRBV7-3
D gene: TRBD2
CDR3 protein: CASSAARLAGVTDTQYF
CDR3 DNA: TGTGCCAGCAGCGCGGCGCGACTAGCGGGAGTCACAGATACGCAGTATTTT

J gene: TRBJ1-1
clone size: once
V gene: TRBV7-2
D gene: NA
CDR3 protein: CASSQSLGIGVTEAFF
CDR3 DNA: TGTGCCAGCAGCCAGAGCCTGGGCATAGGGGTCACTGAAGCTTTCTTT

J gene: TRBJ1-3
clone size: NA
V gene: TRBV6-5
D gene: NA
CDR3 protein: CASSYSPADSGNTIYF
CDR3 DNA: TGTGCCAGCAGTTACTCGCCGGCGGACTCTGGAAACACCATATATTTT

J gene: TRBJ2-7
clone size: NA
V gene: TRBV11-2
D gene: TRBD2
CDR3 protein: CASSSRGGTSGTRSYEQYF
CDR3 DNA: TGTGCCAGCAGCTCCCGAGGGGGGACTAGCGGGACCCGCTCCTACGAGCAGTACTTC

J gene: TRBJ2-7
clone size: once
V gene: TRBV7-2
D gene: TRBD2
CDR3 protein: CASSRASGGAYYEQYF
CDR3 DNA: TGTGCCAGCAGCCGAGCTAGCGGGGGGGCCTACTACGAGCAGTACTTC

J gene: TRBJ2-7
clone size: NA
V gene: TRBV27
D gene: NA
CDR3 protein: CASSRTYAYEQYF
CDR3 DNA: TGTGCCAGCAGTAGGACATACGCCTACGAGCAGTACTTC

J gene: TRBJ2-7
clone size: NA
V gene: TRBV29-1
D gene: TRBD2
CDR3 protein: CSVLGGRGGQYF
CDR3 DNA: TGCAGCGTCTTAGGTGGGAGGGGAGGGCAGTACTTC

J gene: TRBJ2-1
clone size: NA
V gene: TRBV2
D gene: NA
CDR3 protein: CASSEGSRDNEQFF
CDR3 DNA: TGTGCCAGCAGTGAAGGGTCGAGGGACAATGAGCAGTTCTTC

J gene: TRBJ2-7
clone size: NA
V gene: TRBV7-2
D gene: TRBD2
CDR3 protein: CASSLVGTSEVYYEQYF
CDR3 DNA: TGTGCCAGCAGCTTAGTGGGGACTAGCGAGGTTTACTACGAGCAGTACTTC

J gene: TRBJ2-1
clone size: NA
V gene: TRBV2
D gene: TRBD1
CDR3 protein: CASSPTGGLYNEQFF
CDR3 DNA: TGTGCCAGCAGTCCGACAGGGGGCCTCTACAATGAGCAGTTCTTC

J gene: TRBJ2-2
clone size: NA
V gene: TRBV5-1
D gene: NA
CDR3 protein: CASSPGDLGRYGELFF
CDR3 DNA: TGCGCCAGCAGCCCTGGGGACCTAGGGAGGTACGGGGAGCTGTTTTTT

J gene: TRBJ2-5
clone size: NA
V gene: TRBV7-9
D gene: NA
CDR3 protein: CTLQGLAPQETQYF
CDR3 DNA: TGTACATTACAGGGGCTAGCGCCACAAGAGACCCAGTACTTC

J gene: TRBJ1-3
clone size: NA
V gene: TRBV28
D gene: NA
CDR3 protein: CASSPHRQSSGNTIYF
CDR3 DNA: TGTGCCAGCAGTCCTCACCGACAGTCCTCTGGAAACACCATATATTTT

J gene: TRBJ1-6
clone size: NA
V gene: TRBV11-2
D gene: TRBD1
CDR3 protein: CASSLPGQFDSPLHF
CDR3 DNA: TGTGCCAGCAGCCTCCCGGGACAGTTCGATTCACCCCTCCACTTT

J gene: TRBJ2-7
clone size: NA
V gene: TRBV7-9
D gene: TRBD1
CDR3 protein: CASSLQGAPVEQYF
CDR3 DNA: TGTGCCAGCAGCCTGCAGGGGGCGCCGGTCGAGCAGTACTTC

J gene: TRBJ1-1
clone size: NA
V gene: TRBV5-5
D gene: TRBD1
CDR3 protein: CASSLRDRVPLNTEAFF
CDR3 DNA: TGTGCCAGCAGCTTGAGGGACAGGGTCCCGCTGAACACTGAAGCTTTCTTT

J gene: TRBJ1-2
clone size: NA
V gene: TRBV6-1
D gene: NA
CDR3 protein: CASSPPGFTAHGYTF
CDR3 DNA: TGTGCCAGCAGTCCCCCAGGGTTTACGGCGCATGGCTACACCTTC

J gene: TRBJ2-3
clone size: few
V gene: TRBV28
D gene: TRBD2
CDR3 protein: CASSVSGASTDTQYF
CDR3 DNA: TGTGCCAGCAGTGTTAGCGGGGCTAGCACAGATACGCAGTATTTT

J gene: TRBJ2-3
clone size: NA
V gene: TRBV27
D gene: NA
CDR3 protein: CASSFIWRPPTDTQYF
CDR3 DNA: TGTGCCAGCAGTTTCATTTGGAGGCCCCCCACAGATACGCAGTATTTT

J gene: TRBJ2-7
clone size: NA
V gene: TRBV28
D gene: TRBD1
CDR3 protein: CASRTLGQGIPYEQYF
CDR3 DNA: TGTGCCAGCAGGACCCTGGGACAGGGGATTCCCTACGAGCAGTACTTC

J gene: TRBJ2-3
clone size: NA
V gene: TRBV21-1
D gene: NA
CDR3 protein: CASSKEWHGGADTQYF
CDR3 DNA: TGTGCCAGCAGCAAAGAATGGCACGGGGGGGCAGATACGCAGTATTTT

J gene: TRBJ2-7
clone size: few
V gene: TRBV21-1
D gene: NA
CDR3 protein: CASSRDTYEQYF
CDR3 DNA: TGTGCCAGCAGCAGGGACACCTACGAGCAGTACTTC

J gene: TRBJ2-2
clone size: NA
V gene: TRBV4-3
D gene: NA
CDR3 protein: CASSLRGWIDQYTGELFF
CDR3 DNA: TGCGCCAGCAGCCTCCGAGGCTGGATCGACCAATACACCGGGGAGCTGTTTTTT

J gene: TRBJ2-3
clone size: NA
V gene: TRBV4-1
D gene: TRBD1
CDR3 protein: CASSQGDRDTDTQYF
CDR3 DNA: TGCGCCAGCAGCCAAGGGGACAGGGACACAGATACGCAGTATTTT

J gene: TRBJ1-2
clone size: once
V gene: TRBV7-8
D gene: TRBD1
CDR3 protein: CASSPGQGVYGYTF
CDR3 DNA: TGTGCCAGCAGCCCTGGACAGGGGGTTTATGGCTACACCTTC

J gene: TRBJ2-7
clone size: NA
V gene: TRBV19
D gene: TRBD1
CDR3 protein: CASRGQGGNYEQYF
CDR3 DNA: TGTGCCAGTAGGGGACAGGGCGGGAACTACGAGCAGTACTTC

J gene: TRBJ1-2
clone size: NA
V gene: TRBV27
D gene: NA
CDR3 protein: CASSPGQPYYGYTF
CDR3 DNA: TGTGCCAGCAGCCCTGGACAGCCCTATTATGGCTACACCTTC

J gene: TRBJ2-1
clone size: few
V gene: TRBV7-9
D gene: NA
CDR3 protein: CASSRSTDNEQFF
CDR3 DNA: TGTGCCAGCAGCCGATCGACAGACAATGAGCAGTTCTTC